This T cell receptor beta chain was recovered during a study of shared clonotypes between healthy human individuals. About this clone: Its antigen is currently unknown.

Positive CCR7 selection of CD45RO-negative cells yielded the naive CD8 cells, and terminally differentiated effector memory CD45RA+ cells were excluded. Nashville, Tennessee was home to all donors, who were Caucasian adults. Overall study results and limits: Exclusively blood specimens were collected; tissue repertoires likely differ. Sharing across four donors was highest in naive CD4 (roughly 5%) and lowest in memory CD8 (approximately 0.4%).

Produced via immunoSEQ multiplex PCR; TCRdb's table is partial and in-frame only. The sample gives 2 million to 2.5 million clones, approximately 94% of which show up once; 0.9% to 1.4% is in the top ten. The germline V gene encodes CDR1 ENHRY and CDR2 SYGVKD. The V and J ends lost 3 bases and 1 base respectively, with 9 bases between them. This CDR3 has 15 amino acids. The receptor comes from a young man in good health. V gene TRBV10-3 combines with J gene TRBJ1-4; no definite D call. Sequenced sample: naive CD8+ T cells sorted from blood. Here the CDR3 DNA reads TGTGCCATCAGTGAATTAGGAGGAACTAATGAAAAACTGTTTTTT. It specifies CAISELGGTNEKLFF.